Given below is one T cell receptor beta chain in context. The antigen is undetermined. PCR used 60 Vbeta primers and 13 Jbeta primers. Clones were read by immunoSEQ multiplex PCR, and TCRdb kept only the in-frame ones, dropping some. The sample has 95,000 to 150,000 clones; roughly 9% are singletons. The germline gives CDR1 SGHNT, CDR2 YYREEE (reference sequence). Trimming shortened V by 1 base and J by 8 bases, and 12 bases separated the two germline ends. This CDR3 spans 13 amino acids. This sample is part of a study of cytomegalovirus exposure and HLA in healthy donors. Whole-study findings and limits: A missense variant in DCLRE1C was later tied to TCR beta V- and J-gene trimming.

All the people who gave samples were healthy bone marrow donors. Although they were nominally healthy when sampled, donors likely had unrecorded immune exposures. What was sequenced was PBMCs. This sequence was found in a middle-aged woman in good health and CMV-seropositive. This rearrangement joins TRBV5-4 to TRBJ1-2; D is perhaps TRBD1 (6 bases). CDR3 amino acids: CASSLRAGEGYTF. DNA of the CDR3: TGTGCCAGCAGCTTGAGGGCAGGGGAGGGCTACACCTTC.